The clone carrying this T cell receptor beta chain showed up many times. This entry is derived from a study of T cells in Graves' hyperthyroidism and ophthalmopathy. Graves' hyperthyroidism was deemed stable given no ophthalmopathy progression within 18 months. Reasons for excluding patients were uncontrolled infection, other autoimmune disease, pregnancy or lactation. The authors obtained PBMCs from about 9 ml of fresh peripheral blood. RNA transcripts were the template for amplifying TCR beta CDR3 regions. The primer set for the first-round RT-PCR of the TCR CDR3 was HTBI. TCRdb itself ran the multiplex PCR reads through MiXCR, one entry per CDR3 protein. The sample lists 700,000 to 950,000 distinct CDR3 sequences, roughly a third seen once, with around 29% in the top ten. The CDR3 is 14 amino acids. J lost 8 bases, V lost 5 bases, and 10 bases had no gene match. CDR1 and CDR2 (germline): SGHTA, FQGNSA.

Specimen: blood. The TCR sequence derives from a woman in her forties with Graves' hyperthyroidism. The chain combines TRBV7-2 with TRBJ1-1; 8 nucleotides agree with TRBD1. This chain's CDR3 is CASSPPAGGGEAFF. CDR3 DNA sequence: TGTGCCAGCAGCCCGCCGGCAGGGGGCGGGGAAGCTTTCTTT.